The rows below give T cell receptor beta chains drawn from one sample of a study of T cell repertoires in cytomegalovirus infection. TCRdb recomputed calls from the reads with MiXCR, one row per CDR3 protein. Of approximately 350,000 distinct CDR3 sequences in the sample, about a third were seen once. Their antigens are not known. Sequences were derived from cultured PBMCs, sampled from culture after CMV antigen stimulation. These receptors were taken from a human donor in good health (CMV status not recorded). Some clones in this sample may be carry-over from other donors' samples. The CDR3 runs from the conserved cysteine through the conserved F or W. A D gene is named only where the DNA matches it firmly. Some rows have no size entry. The others give once, few or many, or a class for an expanded clone.

>many|TRBV7-2|TRBD2|TRBJ2-1
CASSPRTSGSYNEQFF
TGTGCCAGCAGCCCCCGGACTAGCGGGAGCTACAATGAGCAGTTCTTC
>-|TRBV12-3/TRBV12-4|-|TRBJ1-5
CASTQDSNQPQHF
TGTGCCAGCACTCAGGACTCCAATCAGCCCCAGCATTTT
>-|TRBV7-6|TRBD2|TRBJ2-1
CASSLQPGLAGDEQFF
TGTGCCAGCAGCTTACAGCCGGGACTAGCGGGAGATGAGCAGTTCTTC
>-|TRBV19|-|TRBJ2-5
CASMESPGQETQYF
TGTGCCAGTATGGAGAGTCCGGGGCAAGAGACCCAGTACTTC
>-|TRBV19|-|TRBJ1-2
CASGWTAYGYTF
TGTGCCAGTGGATGGACGGCTTATGGCTACACCTTC
>-|TRBV28|-|TRBJ2-1
CASSLALADGNEQFF
TGTGCCAGCAGTTTGGCTCTAGCTGATGGCAATGAGCAGTTCTTC
>few|TRBV7-9|-|TRBJ1-1
CASSPPHGEGNTEAFF
TGTGCCAGCAGCCCCCCCCACGGGGAGGGGAACACTGAAGCTTTCTTT
>few|TRBV7-9|-|TRBJ2-1
CASSPRSLSYNEQFF
TGTGCCAGCAGCCCTCGCAGCCTGTCCTACAATGAGCAGTTCTTC
>few|TRBV5-1|-|TRBJ1-1
CASSLTAMNTEAFF
TGTGCCAGCAGTTTAACGGCCATGAACACTGAAGCTTTCTTT
>once|TRBV11-3|-|TRBJ1-1
CASSLTGVGGNSEAFF
TGTGCCAGCAGCTTAACAGGTGTTGGAGGGAACTCTGAAGCTTTCTTT
>-|TRBV19|-|TRBJ2-1
CASSIGIAAYNEQFF
TGTGCCAGTAGTATCGGAATAGCGGCCTACAATGAGCAGTTCTTC
>-|TRBV7-9|-|TRBJ2-5
CASSPRGWSETQYF
TGTGCCAGCAGCCCACGGGGCTGGAGTGAGACCCAGTACTTC
>few|TRBV7-9|TRBD2|TRBJ2-4
CASSPARGGRTKNIQYF
TGTGCCAGCAGCCCAGCGCGGGGAGGGAGGACCAAAAACATTCAGTACTTC
>-|TRBV7-2|-|TRBJ1-1
CASSPTVTVTEAFF
TGTGCCAGCAGCCCCACTGTGACAGTCACTGAAGCTTTCTTT
>-|TRBV10-3|-|TRBJ2-5
CAISEGSKETQYF
TGTGCCATCAGTGAGGGGAGCAAAGAGACCCAGTACTTC
>few|TRBV6-5|TRBD1|TRBJ1-4
CASSYDQGGGEKLFF
TGTGCCAGCAGTTACGATCAGGGGGGCGGTGAAAAACTGTTTTTT
>-|TRBV10-3|-|TRBJ1-1
CAIREQGRRTEAFF
TGTGCCATCAGAGAACAGGGAAGACGGACTGAAGCTTTCTTT
>few|TRBV6-6|TRBD1|TRBJ1-6
CASSYPDRVNSPLHF
TGTGCCAGCAGTTACCCTGACAGGGTGAATTCACCCCTCCACTTT
>few|TRBV4-2|TRBD2|TRBJ2-1
CASSQAATSGAYNEQFF
TGTGCCAGCAGCCAAGCCGCGACTAGCGGGGCTTACAATGAGCAGTTCTTC
>few|TRBV27|TRBD1|TRBJ1-1
CASSHYTPPTGAEAFF
TGTGCCAGCAGTCACTATACCCCACCGACAGGGGCTGAAGCTTTCTTT
>-|TRBV10-3|-|TRBJ2-3
CAIGESLEIGQYF
TGTGCCATCGGTGAGTCCTTAGAGATTGGGCAGTATTTT
>few|TRBV11-3|-|TRBJ2-5
CASSPRGRTGTETQYF
TGTGCCAGCAGCCCTAGAGGGCGGACGGGGACAGAGACCCAGTACTTC
>few|TRBV6-6|TRBD2|TRBJ2-7
CASSLSTSGSYEQYF
TGTGCCAGCAGTCTCTCGACTAGCGGGAGCTACGAGCAGTACTTC
>few|TRBV7-9|-|TRBJ2-1
CASSSLADSYNEQFF
TGTGCCAGCAGCTCGTTGGCGGATTCCTACAATGAGCAGTTCTTC
>-|TRBV12-3/TRBV12-4|-|TRBJ2-2
CASSLTWGGPGELFF
TGTGCCAGCAGCCTAACCTGGGGGGGGCCCGGGGAGCTGTTTTTT